These 5 T cell receptor beta chains were sequenced from one sample in a study of CD8 T cells in ankylosing spondylitis. TCRdb itself ran the 5' RACE reads through MiXCR, one entry per CDR3 protein. The data show around 150,000 distinct CDR3 sequences, 11% seen once. Sequencing used blood, either unsorted or a sorted T cell fraction (not recorded which). The receptors originated from a male donor with ankylosing spondylitis or in good health (not recorded which).

This clonotype came up many times. The chain employs TRBV9 and TRBJ2-1, with D unresolved. The CDR3 is made up of 15 amino acids. The V end was cut by 3 bases, the J end by 4 bases, with 14 bases between. Per germline, CDR1 SGDLS and CDR2 YYNGEE. CDR3 sequence: CASSALRAAYNEQFF. CDR3 in DNA: TGTGCCAGCAGCGCCTTAAGGGCTGCTTACAATGAGCAGTTCTTC.

This clonotype was recorded many times. This rearrangement joins TRBV3-1 to TRBJ2-4; 8 nucleotides line up with TRBD1. V was pared by 5 bases and J by 1 base, with 7 bases of the junction left unmatched. Looked up from germline, CDR1 is LGHDT and CDR2 is YNNKEL (reference sequence). This CDR3 spans 16 amino acids. CDR3 bases: TGTGCCAGCAGCGTTGACAGGGGAGCCGCCAAAAACATTCAGTACTTC. As protein: CASSVDRGAAKNIQYF. Full variable domain (rest looked up from reference TRBV3-1 and TRBJ2-4): DTAVSQTPKYLVTQMGNDKSIKCEQNLGHDTMYWYKQDSKKFLKIMFSYNNKELIINETVPNRFSPKSPDKAHLNLHINSLELGDSAVYFCASSVDRGAAKNIQYFGAGTRLSVL.

The gene calls are TRBV2 and TRBJ2-1, with TRBD2 as a possible D gene (5 bases). The CDR3 runs 14 residues. The V gene's germline CDR1 is SNHLY and CDR2 FYNNEI. V lost 7 bases to trimming and J lost 2 bases, with 12 bases between them. CDR3: CASTPDLAYNEQFF. The DNA for the CDR3 is TGTGCCAGCACCCCGGACTTGGCCTACAATGAGCAGTTCTTC.

This sequence joins TRBV12-3 or TRBV12-4 and TRBJ1-2; D is perhaps TRBD1 (6 bases). The CDR3 is 17 residues long. Trimming shortened V by 6 bases and J by 2 bases, and 22 bases separated the two germline ends. This CDR3 reads CASRRRGARIKNYGYTF. The CDR3 bases are TGTGCCAGCAGGCGGCGGGGGGCGCGAATCAAGAACTATGGCTACACCTTC.

This clonotype was detected ten times or more. The chain links TRBV12-3 or TRBV12-4 to TRBJ2-1; TRBD2 matches at 10 bases. The V and J ends lost 6 bases and 7 bases, in that order; junction bases with no gene match: 3. The CDR3 is 13 residues long. The CDR3 region has the DNA TGTGCCAGCAGCAGCGGGAGGGGGAATGAGCAGTTCTTC. Amino acid sequence: CASSSGRGNEQFF.